Each of the 17 T cell receptor beta chains below was sequenced from the same sample in a study of T cells in Graves' hyperthyroidism and ophthalmopathy. From RNA transcripts, TCR beta CDR3 regions were amplified. The TCR CDR3 first-round RT-PCR relied on the HTBI primer set. Via MiXCR, TCRdb re-called the multiplex PCR reads, giving one row per CDR3 protein. The repertoire consists of under 300,000 distinct CDR3 sequences, with roughly 15% occurring once and the leading ten covering about 33%. Sequenced sample: blood. The source is a woman aged 50 to 65 with Graves' hyperthyroidism that later progressed to Graves' ophthalmopathy.

The chain links TRBV6-5 to TRBJ2-7, with 12 nucleotides matching TRBD2. The CDR3 is made up of 16 amino acids. Germline CDR1 and CDR2: MNHEY and SVGAGI. J was trimmed by 5 bases and V by 4 bases; bases with no gene match: 9. The CDR3 DNA is TGTGCCAGCAGTTCATTTTGGACTAGCGGGACCCACGAGCAGTACTTC. Translating gives CASSSFWTSGTHEQYF.

The table lists this clonotype with many counts. The genes are TRBV28 and TRBJ1-2; D unresolved. Germline V lookup: CDR1 MDHEN, CDR2 SYDVKM. The CDR3 length is 11 residues. V lost 6 bases to trimming and J lost 8 bases, with 10 bases between them. Here the CDR3 reads CASRGNGGYTF. DNA for the CDR3: TGTGCCAGCAGGGGAAACGGGGGCTACACCTTC.

This clonotype has at least ten counts. The gene calls are TRBV19 and TRBJ1-1, with D possibly being TRBD1 (6 bases). The CDR3 length is 15 residues. The germline V and J ends were trimmed by 1 base and 1 base, with 10 bases remaining between them. In germline, CDR1 is LNHDA, CDR2 SQIVND (reference sequence). As DNA, the CDR3 is TGTGCCAGTAGTATAGGAGAACAGGGGAACACTGAAGCTTTCTTT. It specifies CASSIGEQGNTEAFF.

This clonotype was picked up many times. This chain uses TRBV15 with TRBJ2-3; 8 bases fit TRBD2. This CDR3 has 16 residues. V was pared by 1 base and J by 4 bases, with 7 bases of the junction left unmatched. CDR1 and CDR2 from the germline V gene are LNHNV and YYDKDF (reference sequence). The DNA for the CDR3 is TGTGCCACCAGCAGAGCCGGAACTAGCGGAGCAGATACGCAGTATTTT. Amino acids: CATSRAGTSGADTQYF.

V and J are TRBV12-3 or TRBV12-4 and TRBJ1-2; 9 bases match TRBD1. Trimming took 5 bases from V and 3 from J; bases not matched to a gene: 4. The CDR3 covers 14 residues. This CDR3 is CASSPGQGYYGYTF. For the CDR3, the DNA is TGTGCCAGCAGTCCGGGACAGGGATACTATGGCTACACCTTC.

Many counts were recorded for this clonotype. The chain combines TRBV29-1 with TRBJ2-1; 12 nucleotides align to TRBD1. This CDR3 has 15 residues. The V segment lost 5 bases and the J segment 3 bases; nucleotides outside the gene matches: 5. The germline V gene has CDR1 SQVTM and CDR2 ANQGSEA. The DNA for the CDR3 is TGCAGCGTTCGGGGACAGGGGGCGAACTACAATGAGCAGTTCTTC. This translates into CSVRGQGANYNEQFF.

This clonotype appeared many times. The rearrangement links TRBV18 to TRBJ2-5; the D is unclear. CDR1 and CDR2 from the germline V gene are KGHSH and LQKENI. This CDR3 has 12 residues. V was shortened by 0 bases and J by 3 bases, with 2 bases between the two germline ends. This CDR3 is CASSPPEETQYF. As DNA, the CDR3 is TGTGCCAGCTCACCACCGGAAGAGACCCAGTACTTC.

The genes are TRBV20-1 and TRBJ1-1, with 9 positions matching TRBD1. V gave up 6 bases and J gave up 5 bases; unmatched junction bases: 7. CDR1 is DFQATT and CDR2 is SNEGSKA in the germline V gene (reference sequence). This CDR3 is 13 amino acids long. The CDR3 loop is CSANRGPGTEAFF. CDR3 bases: TGCAGTGCCAACAGGGGGCCAGGAACTGAAGCTTTCTTT.

This clonotype was observed many times. The chain carries TRBV3-1 and TRBJ2-1; D perhaps matches TRBD2 (5 bases). The V gene's germline CDR1 is LGHDT and CDR2 YNNKEL (reference sequence). CDR3 length: 14 residues. The ends were cut back, 1 base at V and 7 bases at J, with 11 bases in the middle. The CDR3 here is CASSQGGVRNEQFF. The CDR3, as DNA: TGTGCCAGCAGCCAAGGGGGAGTTCGAAATGAGCAGTTCTTC.

This clonotype showed up just a few times. A much more abundant neighbour one base away suggests this may be a read error. The J gene is TRBJ2-7, the V gene TRBV12-3 or TRBV12-4, with unresolved D. This CDR3 is built from 11 residues. In DNA form, the CDR3 reads TGTGCCAGCAGTTTGGAGTACGAGCAGAACTTC. This translates into CASSLEYEQNF.

This clonotype was recorded a few times. The rearrangement links TRBV7-8 to TRBJ1-3, with TRBD1 as a possible D gene (5 bases). Germline loops: CDR1 SGHVS, CDR2 FQNEAQ. The V end lost 5 bases, the J end lost 0 bases, and 11 bases lay between the germline ends. The CDR3 contains 15 residues. This CDR3 reads CASSPYGASGNTIYF. CDR3 bases: TGTGCCAGCAGCCCCTACGGGGCCTCTGGAAACACCATATATTTT.

The rearrangement joins TRBV6-4 to TRBJ2-4; a possible D gene is TRBD2 (5 bases). The CDR3 sequence is 21 residues long. V was trimmed by 0 bases and J by 1 base, leaving 25 bases between them. In germline, CDR1 is MRHNA, CDR2 SNTAGT. The CDR3 DNA reads as TGTGCCAGCAGTGACTCTATGATTGGCCGGGGTGAACGGAAGGCCAAAAACATTCAGTACTTC. Translation gives CASSDSMIGRGERKAKNIQYF.

This clonotype has at least ten counts. The genes are TRBV20-1 and TRBJ2-1; either TRBD1 or TRBD2 may fit D (7 bases each). In germline, CDR1 is DFQATT, CDR2 SNEGSKA (reference sequence). The CDR3 is made up of 11 amino acids. The V end lost 6 bases, the J end lost 9 bases, and 12 bases lay between the germline ends. Here the CDR3 DNA reads TGCAGTGCGGCAGGGGGGGGTGAGCAGTTCTTC. As protein: CSAAGGGEQFF.

The sample holds a few counts of this clonotype. The gene calls are TRBV20-1 and TRBJ2-2; the D is unclear. Germline V gives CDR1 DFQATT, CDR2 SNEGSKA (reference sequence). V lost 3 bases, J lost 3 bases, and 5 bases lay in between. There are 12 residues in the CDR3. The CDR3 nucleotides are TGCAGTGCTAGTCGGTACACCGGGGAGCTGTTTTTT. Amino acid sequence: CSASRYTGELFF.

This clonotype came up many times. The V and J genes are TRBV3-1 and TRBJ2-7, with D hard to call. Trimming left V 3 bases short and J 5 bases short, with 20 bases between. Per germline, CDR1 LGHDT and CDR2 YNNKEL (reference sequence). The CDR3 extends over 16 amino acids. The CDR3: CASSHRTSPNYDEQYF. The CDR3, as DNA: TGTGCCAGCAGCCACAGGACGAGCCCAAACTACGACGAGCAGTACTTC.

Many counts were recorded for this clonotype. The rearrangement joins TRBV30 to TRBJ1-5; D uncertain. V gave up 3 bases and J gave up 0 bases, with 9 bases separating them. The germline V gene has CDR1 GTSNPN and CDR2 SVGIG (reference sequence). The CDR3 is made up of 14 amino acids. The CDR3 protein is CAWSRDNSNQPQHF. The CDR3 DNA is TGTGCCTGGAGCCGAGATAATAGCAATCAGCCCCAGCATTTT.

There are a few counts of this clonotype. Here the CDR3 DNA reads TGTGCCAGCAGCTTGGAGGCAGGGAGAAGCTATGGCTACACCTTC. It yields the protein CASSLEAGRSYGYTF. The chain is built from TRBV5-6 and TRBJ1-2; D is perhaps TRBD1 (5 bases). The CDR3 runs 15 residues. Germline assignment: CDR1 SGHDT and CDR2 YYEEEE. With 0 bases removed from V and 4 bases from J, the gap between germline ends came to 13 bases.